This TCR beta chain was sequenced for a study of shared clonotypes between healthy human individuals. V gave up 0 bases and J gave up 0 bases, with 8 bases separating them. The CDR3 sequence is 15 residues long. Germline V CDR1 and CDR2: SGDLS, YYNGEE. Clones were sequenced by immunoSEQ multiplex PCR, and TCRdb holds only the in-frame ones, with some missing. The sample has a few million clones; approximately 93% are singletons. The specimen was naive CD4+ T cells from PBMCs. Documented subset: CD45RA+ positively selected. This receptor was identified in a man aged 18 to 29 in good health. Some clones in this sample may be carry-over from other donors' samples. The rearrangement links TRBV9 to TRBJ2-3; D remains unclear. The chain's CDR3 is CASSVAVLSTDTQYF. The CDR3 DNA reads TGTGCCAGCAGCGTAGCCGTCCTAAGCACAGATACGCAGTATTTT.